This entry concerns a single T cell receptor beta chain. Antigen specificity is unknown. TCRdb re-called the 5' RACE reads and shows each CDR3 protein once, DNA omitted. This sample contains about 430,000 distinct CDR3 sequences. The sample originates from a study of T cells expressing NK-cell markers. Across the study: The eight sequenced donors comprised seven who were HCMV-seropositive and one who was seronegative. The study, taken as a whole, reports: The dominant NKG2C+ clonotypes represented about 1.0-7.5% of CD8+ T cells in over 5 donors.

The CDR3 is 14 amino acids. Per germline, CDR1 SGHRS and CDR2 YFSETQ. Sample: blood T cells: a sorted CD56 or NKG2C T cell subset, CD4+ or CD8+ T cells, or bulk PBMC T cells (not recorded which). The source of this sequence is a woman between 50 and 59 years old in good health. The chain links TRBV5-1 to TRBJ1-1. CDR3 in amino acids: CASSPDELNTEAFF.